Below, 11 T cell receptor beta chains from the same sample are listed, as sequenced in a study of OX40 agonist ivuxolimab in advanced cancers. Here immunoSEQ multiplex PCR was the method, and the copy in TCRdb shows in-frame clones only, minus some. The table lists approximately 90,000 clones, roughly nine tenths of them singletons. The sample was CD4+ or CD8+ T cells sorted from blood, taken in a trial of the OX40 agonist ivuxolimab. The receptors derive from an adult with an advanced solid tumor such as melanoma, head and neck, liver or kidney cancer.

This clone came up once. This sequence joins TRBV5-1 and TRBJ1-1, with 9 bases identical to TRBD1. CDR3 length equals 13 residues. Germline CDR1 is SGHRS and CDR2 is YFSETQ. The trim removed 10 bases at V and 3 bases at J, leaving 7 bases unmatched. CDR3 DNA sequence: TGCGCCTCTCAACGGACAGGGGACACTGAAGCTTTCTTT. Protein: CASQRTGDTEAFF.

V gene TRBV7-3 combines with J gene TRBJ2-7; TRBD1 agrees at 9 bases. This CDR3 has 14 amino acids. Germline V CDR1 and CDR2: SGHTA, FQGTGA. Trimming took 5 bases from V and 2 from J; bases not matched to a gene: 4. CDR3 in DNA: TGTGCCAGCAGCCCCGGGACAGGGACCTACGAGCAGTACTTC. Protein: CASSPGTGTYEQYF.

The CDR3 spells CASSLGRNYEQYF. In nucleotides, the CDR3 is TGTGCCAGCAGCTTGGGCAGGAACTACGAGCAGTACTTC. The chain links TRBV7-9 to TRBJ2-7, with D unresolved. The CDR3 has 13 amino acids. The V end was cut by 3 bases, the J end by 3 bases, with 9 bases between. Germline CDR1 and CDR2: SEHNR and FQNEAQ (reference sequence). The whole variable domain, remainder taken from reference TRBV7-9 and TRBJ2-7, is DTGVSQNPRHKITKRGQNVTFRCDPISEHNRLYWYRQTLGQGPEFLTYFQNEAQLEKSRLLSDRFSAERPKGSFSTLEIQRTEQGDSAMYLCASSLGRNYEQYFGPGTRLTVT.

The genes are TRBV5-8 and TRBJ1-2; possibly TRBD1 for D (5 bases). Germline CDR1 reads SGHTS; CDR2 reads YDEGEE. Trimming took 4 bases from V and 7 from J, leaving 20 bases between them. This CDR3 has 15 amino acids. DNA of the CDR3: TGTGCCAGCAGCAGGCAGGGAGGGAGATTAAGTGGCTACACCTTC. This codes for CASSRQGGRLSGYTF.

The rearrangement joins TRBV5-1 to TRBJ2-7; 9 nucleotides align to TRBD1. With 4 bases clipped from V and 0 bases from J, the junction kept 8 bases outside the gene matches. The CDR3 totals 16 residues. The germline V gene encodes CDR1 SGHRS and CDR2 YFSETQ. CDR3 protein: CASSLAPTGGSYEQYF. For the CDR3, the DNA is TGCGCCAGCAGCCTTGCCCCGACAGGGGGCTCCTACGAGCAGTACTTC.

CDR3 coding DNA: TGCGCCAGCACCCAATCGGACAGGGGGCTCCCCTACGAGCAGTACTTC. As protein: CASTQSDRGLPYEQYF. The chain employs TRBV5-1 and TRBJ2-7, with TRBD1 identical over 11 bases. V trimming: 6 bases; J trimming: 2 bases; junction bases outside the gene matches: 10. This CDR3 is built from 16 residues. Germline CDR1 is SGHRS and CDR2 is YFSETQ. Full variable domain (missing parts from reference TRBV5-1 and TRBJ2-7): KAGVTQTPRYLIKTRGQQVTLSCSPISGHRSVSWYQQTPGQGLQFLFEYFSETQRNKGNFPGRFSGRQFSNSRSEMNVSTLELGDSALYLCASTQSDRGLPYEQYFGPGTRLTVT.

In regard to this clone: The same CDR3 also results from other DNA sequences found in this sample. The chain is built from TRBV7-9 and TRBJ2-7; no firm D call. The CDR3 sequence is 12 residues long. Germline V gene lookup returns CDR1 SEHNR and CDR2 FQNEAQ (reference sequence). V dropped 1 base and J dropped 2 bases, with 3 bases sitting between them. The DNA for the CDR3 is TGTGCCAGCAGCTTAGTTCCCTACGAGCAGTACTTC. Its translation is CASSLVPYEQYF.

The gene calls are TRBV9 and TRBJ1-1, with TRBD1 as a possible D gene (6 bases). Looked up from germline, CDR1 is SGDLS and CDR2 is YYNGEE. This CDR3 region has 14 residues. The V end was cut by 3 bases, the J end by 4 bases, with 13 bases between. The DNA of the CDR3 is TGTGCCAGCAGCGCGGGAACAGGGTCCACTGAAGCTTTCTTT. It yields the protein CASSAGTGSTEAFF.

The J gene is TRBJ1-5, the V gene TRBV19, with D possibly matching TRBD1 (6 bases). The length of the CDR3 is 14 residues. From germline, CDR1 is LNHDA and CDR2 SQIVND (reference sequence). V shed 3 bases and J shed 2 bases, with 8 bases lying between them. This CDR3 is CASSIAGGNQPQHF. The CDR3 nucleotides are TGTGCCAGTAGTATTGCAGGGGGCAATCAGCCCCAGCATTTT.

CDR3 nucleotide sequence: TGTGCCAGCAGGGACAGAGACGAGCAGTACTTC. Encoded protein: CASRDRDEQYF. The chain combines TRBV2 with TRBJ2-7; D perhaps matches TRBD1 (6 bases). This CDR3 has 11 amino acids. Germline V gene sequence: CDR1 SNHLY, CDR2 FYNNEI. V lost 6 bases and J lost 5, with 8 bases in between.

J is TRBJ2-5 and V is TRBV4-1, with 13 nucleotides matching TRBD2. V trimming: 0 bases; J trimming: 1 base; junction bases outside the gene matches: 8. The CDR3 length is 19 residues. CDR1 and CDR2 from the germline V gene are MGHRA and YSYEKL. For the CDR3, the DNA is TGCGCCAGCAGCCAAGACACTAGCGGGAGGGCCGGTCGCCAAGAGACCCAGTACTTC. This sequence encodes CASSQDTSGRAGRQETQYF.